Each of the 3 T cell receptor beta chains below was sequenced from the same sample in a study of blood T cells in healthy people across ages. Then a second PCR, running roughly 7 to 11 cycles, was carried out with a sample-barcoded 5' primer and a J-beta primer mix. MiXCR, applied by TCRdb to the 5' RACE reads, yields one record per CDR3 protein. The data show some 1.5 million distinct CDR3 sequences, with roughly 27% seen just once and over 7% held by the top ten. The sequenced sample consisted of blood. These receptors were obtained from a woman younger than 45 in good health.

This clonotype turned up a few times. This chain connects TRBV28 to TRBJ2-6; D is uncertain. The CDR3 runs to 15 residues. Germline V gene data show CDR1 as MDHEN and CDR2 as SYDVKM. The V end was cut by 8 bases, the J end by 0 bases, with 11 bases between. The CDR3 nucleotides read TGTGCCAGCGCTGGCGCCCGCTCTGGGGCCAACGTCCTGACTTTC. Protein product: CASAGARSGANVLTF.

This clonotype was detected a few times. The chain links TRBV9 to TRBJ2-1; D tentatively reads TRBD1 or TRBD2 (6 bases each). V was shortened by 1 base and J by 5 bases, with 16 bases between the two germline ends. The CDR3 has 16 residues. Germline CDR1 and CDR2: SGDLS and YYNGEE. CDR3 sequence: CASSVRGDGIHNEQFF. CDR3 coding DNA: TGTGCCAGCAGCGTAAGGGGGGACGGAATCCACAATGAGCAGTTCTTC.

This clonotype was seen only a few times. V usage is TRBV7-9 and J usage is TRBJ2-1; D remains unclear. This CDR3 has 15 residues. The V gene's germline CDR1 is SEHNR and CDR2 FQNEAQ (reference sequence). V was trimmed by 2 bases and J by 3 bases, leaving 11 bases between them. The CDR3 spells CASSLWDSDYNEQFF. CDR3 DNA sequence: TGTGCCAGCAGCTTATGGGATTCCGACTACAATGAGCAGTTCTTC.